Sequencing of this TCR beta chain was carried out in a study of blood T cell repertoires in COVID-19. Study summary: Spain, Italy and the United States supplied samples that represented acute and convalescent COVID-19.

Patients at the Seattle site were enrolled during active infection and followed longitudinally. V lost 6 bases, J lost 5 bases, and 10 bases lay in between. Germline assignment: CDR1 SNHLY and CDR2 FYNNEI. The CDR3 has 12 residues. Authors' processing steps: The authors estimated nucleated cell counts from reference gene primer amplification. The repertoire was sequenced with immunoSEQ multiplex PCR; TCRdb's copy has only in-frame clones and lacks some. Clone size and the V and J calls come from that table; the DNA yielded D and trimming. This sample carries more than 250,000 clones, approximately 90% of them seen once, and the ten largest clones take 1.5% to 2%.

This sequence joins TRBV2 and TRBJ1-1, with a tentative D call TRBD1 (6 bases). The sample was peripheral blood. The clonotype originates from a woman in her twenties or thirties with COVID-19, enrolled during active disease. CDR3 nucleotides: TGTGCCAGCAGAACAGGGTGGACTGAAGCTTTCTTT. Amino acid sequence: CASRTGWTEAFF.